The TCR beta chain described here comes from a study of blood T cell repertoires in COVID-19. Study details: The origin of the acute and convalescent COVID-19 samples was the United States, Italy and Spain. Sample material is recorded as cDNA or gDNA derived from T cells, B-cell-depleted T cells, or PBMCs.

How the authors handled the data: Counts of nucleated cells, estimated from reference gene primer amplification, were obtained. Clones were read by immunoSEQ multiplex PCR, and TCRdb kept only the in-frame ones, dropping some. V and J calls and clone size follow that table, whereas D and trimming were derived from the DNA. The repertoire consists of over 200,000 clones, with roughly nine tenths occurring once and the leading ten covering 0.65% to 0.85%. Seattle-derived patients entered the study during active infection and were followed longitudinally. Germline CDR1 KGHSH, CDR2 LQKENI. The CDR3 has 18 residues. V gave up 3 bases and J gave up 2 bases; unmatched junction bases: 9.

Sequenced sample: peripheral blood. The J gene is TRBJ2-6, the V gene TRBV18; 8 bases fit TRBD1. The sequence was obtained from a man aged 55 to 70 with COVID-19, enrolled during active disease. This CDR3 reads CASSPLPRTGTGANVLTF. CDR3 coding DNA: TGTGCCAGCTCACCCCTACCGAGGACAGGGACTGGGGCCAACGTCCTGACTTTC.